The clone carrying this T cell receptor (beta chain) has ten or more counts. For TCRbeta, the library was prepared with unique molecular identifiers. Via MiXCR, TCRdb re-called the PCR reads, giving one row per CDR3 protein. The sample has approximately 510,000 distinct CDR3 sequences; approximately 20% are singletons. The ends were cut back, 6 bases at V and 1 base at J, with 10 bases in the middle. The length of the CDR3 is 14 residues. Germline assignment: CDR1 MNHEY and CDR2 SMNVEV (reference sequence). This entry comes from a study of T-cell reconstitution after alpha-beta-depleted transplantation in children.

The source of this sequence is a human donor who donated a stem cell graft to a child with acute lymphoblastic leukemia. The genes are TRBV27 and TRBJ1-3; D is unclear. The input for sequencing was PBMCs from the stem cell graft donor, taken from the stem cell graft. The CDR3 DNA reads TGTGCCAGCAGCTCCTCGGGGTCTGGAAACACCATATATTTT. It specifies CASSSSGSGNTIYF.